These 25 T cell receptor beta chains were sequenced from one sample in a study of blood T cell repertoires in COVID-19 (TCRdb year 2020). The library was produced with the immunoSEQ multiplex PCR assay. As stored in TCRdb, this immuneACCESS dataset retains in-frame rearrangements with V and J assigned. A fraction of the clones does not appear; measured against another copy, unresolved V genes explain less than half of the discrepancy, and the remainder lacks a known reason. This sample is represented by around 170,000 clones; more than 80% of them were singletons. Approximately 3% of the sample goes to the ten largest clones. Sequencing was carried out using peripheral blood. The receptor source for this set is a man aged 55 to 69 with acute or convalescent COVID-19.

This chain joins TRBV24-1 and TRBJ1-5, with 7 positions matching TRBD1. CDR1 is KGHDR and CDR2 is SFDVKD in the germline V gene. The V gene end was trimmed by 7 bases and the J gene end by 2 bases; junction bases not matched to a gene: 7. CDR3 size: 15 residues. The CDR3 protein is CATSPTGNGNQPQHF. The DNA of the CDR3 is TGTGCCACCAGCCCGACAGGGAATGGCAATCAGCCCCAGCATTTT.

The V and J genes are TRBV6-1 and TRBJ1-4; no definite D call. This CDR3 region has 16 residues. Trimming removed 0 bases at V and 0 bases at J, with 8 bases between. Germline CDR1 reads MNHNS; CDR2 reads SASEGT. This CDR3 reads CASSEARRTTNEKLFF. The CDR3 DNA reads TGTGCCAGCAGTGAAGCTCGGAGAACAACTAATGAAAAACTGTTTTTT.

V usage is TRBV6-6 and J usage is TRBJ2-2, with a weak D call TRBD2 (7 bases). The germline CDR1 and CDR2 sequences are MNHNY and SVGAGI (reference sequence). V was clipped by 5 bases and J by 2 bases, with 18 bases between them. The length of the CDR3 is 17 residues. Here the CDR3 DNA reads TGTGCCAGCAGTCTCACGGGGGGCCCCTTAAACACCGGGGAGCTGTTTTTT. This translates into CASSLTGGPLNTGELFF.

The V call is TRBV6-4, the J call TRBJ1-6; 7 bases align to TRBD1. The length of the CDR3 is 18 residues. The germline CDR1 and CDR2 sequences are MRHNA and SNTAGT. The CDR3 protein is CVPVTGANPKIGNSPLHF. The DNA for the CDR3 is TGTGTACCGGTTACAGGGGCAAATCCCAAAATTGGGAATTCACCCCTCCACTTT.

The chain has TRBV19 and TRBJ1-6; no reliable D call. This CDR3 is 14 amino acids long. V lost 5 bases to trimming and J lost 4 bases, with 9 bases between them. In germline, CDR1 is LNHDA, CDR2 SQIVND (reference sequence). The chain's CDR3 is CASSLGIYNSPLHF. The CDR3 region has the DNA TGTGCCAGTAGTCTCGGGATATATAATTCACCCCTCCACTTT. The full variable domain, rest sourced from reference TRBV19 and TRBJ1-6, is DGGITQSPKYLFRKEGQNVTLSCEQNLNHDAMYWYRQDPGQGLRLIYYSQIVNDFQKGDIAEGYSVSREKKESFPLTVTSAQKNPTAFYLCASSLGIYNSPLHFGNGTRLTVT.

The rearrangement links TRBV24-1 to TRBJ2-6; TRBD1 might be the D (6 bases). Between the trimmed V and J ends, which lost 4 bases and 3 bases, there was a span of 18 bases. This CDR3 is 18 amino acids long. Germline V gene lookup returns CDR1 KGHDR and CDR2 SFDVKD. The DNA of the CDR3 is TGTGCCACCAGTGAACCGACGTCCCCAGGGGTTGGGGCCAACGTCCTGACTTTC. Encoded protein: CATSEPTSPGVGANVLTF.

In this sample, this clone turned up once. This chain connects TRBV13 to TRBJ2-7, with TRBD2 as a possible D gene (7 bases). Trimming removed 4 bases from V and 5 bases from J, with 18 bases in between. Germline CDR1 is PRHDT and CDR2 is FYEKMQ (reference sequence). CDR3 length equals 15 residues. The CDR3 sequence is CASSSDRGAPHEQYF. In nucleotides, the CDR3 is TGTGCCAGCAGCTCCGACCGGGGGGCGCCCCACGAGCAGTACTTC. Full variable domain (missing parts from reference TRBV13 and TRBJ2-7): AAGVIQSPRHLIKEKRETATLKCYPIPRHDTVYWYQQGPGQDPQFLISFYEKMQSDKGSIPDRFSAQQFSDYHSELNMSSLELGDSALYFCASSSDRGAPHEQYFGPGTRLTVT.

Remarks on this clone: A junction boundary mismatches the germline segment, possibly from a read error. The rearrangement uses TRBV11-2 and TRBJ2-1; 13 positions agree with TRBD2. Germline V gives CDR1 SGHAT, CDR2 FQNNGV. CDR3 size: 16 residues. The chain's CDR3 is CASSFRTSGGLRDQVF. The CDR3 DNA sequence: TGTGCCAGCAGCTTCAGGACTAGCGGGGGCCTAAGGGATCAGGTCTTC.

This rearrangement joins TRBV5-1 to TRBJ1-2; TRBD1 matches at 11 bases. Germline values: CDR1 SGHRS, CDR2 YFSETQ. V shed 4 bases, J shed 0 bases, and the junction held 17 bases outside the gene matches. This CDR3 is built from 20 residues. CDR3 nucleotide sequence: TGCGCCAGCAGCCCCACGATTGGGACAGGGGGTCGAGACGCTAACTATGGCTACACCTTC. Amino acids: CASSPTIGTGGRDANYGYTF.

This chain uses TRBV23-1 with TRBJ1-2; 10 bases match TRBD1. TRBV23-1 is an open reading frame, and its role is uncertain. J was trimmed by 5 bases and V by 6 bases; bases with no gene match: 9. The CDR3 has 15 residues. The chain's CDR3 is CASSHTDRGRYGYTF. The CDR3 bases are TGCGCCAGCAGCCACACCGACAGGGGGCGGTATGGCTACACCTTC.

The V and J genes are TRBV5-1 and TRBJ1-1; 10 nucleotides line up with TRBD1. Germline V gives CDR1 SGHRS, CDR2 YFSETQ. The CDR3 is made up of 17 amino acids. The trim removed 4 bases at V and 1 base at J, leaving 10 bases unmatched. In DNA form, the CDR3 reads TGCGCCAGCAGCCTGGGGACAGGGGTAACGAGGAACACTGAAGCTTTCTTT. Translating gives CASSLGTGVTRNTEAFF.

This chain joins TRBV3-1 (or the pseudogene TRBV3-2) and TRBJ2-6, with TRBD1 matching 7 bases. The CDR3 has 19 residues. Germline-derived CDR1 and CDR2 are LGHDT and YNNKEL (reference sequence). Unmatched junction bases numbered 16, after V lost 8 bases and J lost 0 bases. The CDR3 spells CASGRLSTGAHSGANVLTF. The CDR3, as DNA: TGTGCCAGCGGGCGGCTTTCTACAGGGGCTCACTCTGGGGCCAACGTCCTGACTTTC.

The chain uses TRBV30 and TRBJ2-5, with D unresolved. The CDR3 consists of 13 residues. The V end lost 0 bases, the J end lost 0 bases, and 5 bases lay between the germline ends. CDR1 is GTSNPN and CDR2 is SVGIG in the germline V gene (reference sequence). The CDR3 region is CAWSVGYQETQYF. As DNA, the CDR3 is TGTGCCTGGAGTGTGGGCTACCAAGAGACCCAGTACTTC.

V usage is TRBV7-2 and J usage is TRBJ2-3; the match to TRBD2 covers 8 bases. Unmatched junction bases numbered 14, after V lost 6 bases and J lost 6 bases. Germline V gene data show CDR1 as SGHTA and CDR2 as FQGNSA. The CDR3 is 16 residues long. The CDR3 sequence: CASSVGGNGLADTQYF. The CDR3 DNA is TGTGCCAGCAGTGTCGGAGGAAACGGACTAGCCGATACGCAGTATTTT.

V is TRBV9 and J is TRBJ2-1, with D unclear. Deletions cut 0 bases from V and 0 bases from J, with 7 bases between. Looked up from germline, CDR1 is SGDLS and CDR2 is YYNGEE. The CDR3 consists of 15 residues. CDR3 nucleotide sequence: TGTGCCAGCAGCGTAGAGCATACCTCCTACAATGAGCAGTTCTTC. The encoded protein is CASSVEHTSYNEQFF. The full variable domain, in which reference TRBV9 and TRBJ2-1 provide the parts outside the CDR3, is DSGVTQTPKHLITATGQRVTLRCSPRSGDLSVYWYQQSLDQGLQFLIQYYNGEERAKGNILERFSAQQFPDLHSELNLSSLELGDSALYFCASSVEHTSYNEQFFGPGTRLTVL.

The CDR3 region is CASSLYRTTPSTEAFF. CDR3 DNA sequence: TGTGCCAGCAGTTTATACCGGACAACCCCTAGCACTGAAGCTTTCTTT. The chain has TRBV27 and TRBJ1-1; D may be TRBD1 (5 bases). The CDR3 covers 16 residues. V dropped 1 base and J dropped 4 bases, with 16 bases sitting between them. The V gene's germline CDR1 is MNHEY and CDR2 SMNVEV (reference sequence).

This chain joins TRBV14 and TRBJ1-4, with TRBD1 matching 9 bases. The V gene's germline CDR1 is SGHDN and CDR2 FVKESK. CDR3 length equals 15 residues. V was clipped by 2 bases and J by 12 bases; unmatched bases: 10. The CDR3 bases are TGTGCCAGCAGCCAAACCGGGACAGGGATGTTGGAACTGTTTTTT. Translating gives CASSQTGTGMLELFF.

The CDR3 region is CASSPGGIGGTGELFF. As DNA, the CDR3 is TGCGCCAGCAGCCCCGGCGGGATTGGCGGCACCGGGGAGCTGTTTTTT. The rearrangement uses TRBV5-1 and TRBJ2-2, with D perhaps TRBD2 (6 bases). Trimming stripped 4 bases from V and 4 bases from J, with 17 bases between. This CDR3 has 16 amino acids. Germline CDR1 and CDR2: SGHRS and YFSETQ. The full variable domain, rest sourced from reference TRBV5-1 and TRBJ2-2, is KAGVTQTPRYLIKTRGQQVTLSCSPISGHRSVSWYQQTPGQGLQFLFEYFSETQRNKGNFPGRFSGRQFSNSRSEMNVSTLELGDSALYLCASSPGGIGGTGELFFGEGSRLTVL.

The rearrangement links TRBV6-2 or TRBV6-3 to TRBJ1-1; D is undetermined. CDR1 and CDR2 from the germline V gene are MNHEY and SVGEGT. This CDR3 has 14 residues. With 2 bases removed from V and 1 base from J, the gap between germline ends came to 8 bases. The CDR3 loop is CASSYPGRNTEAFF. CDR3 in DNA: TGTGCCAGCAGTTACCCGGGTCGGAACACTGAAGCTTTCTTT.

The CDR3, as DNA: TGCAGCGTCGTCGCCCGGGCCCAGTACTTC. Its translation is CSVVARAQYF. The chain uses TRBV29-1 and TRBJ2-5; D unclear. V was clipped by 6 bases and J by 9 bases, with 11 bases between them. Per germline, CDR1 SQVTM and CDR2 ANQGSEA. The length of the CDR3 is 10 residues.

The chain carries TRBV19 and TRBJ1-6; D not resolved. V was shortened by 8 bases and J by 8 bases, with 10 bases between the two germline ends. CDR3 length: 12 residues. Germline V CDR1 and CDR2: LNHDA, SQIVND (reference sequence). As DNA, the CDR3 is TGTGCCAGTTCTGGAGGACATTCACCCCTCCACTTT. Translated, it gives CASSGGHSPLHF.

The CDR3 bases are TGTGCCAGCAGCCGGCAGGGTTCTGGTCAGCCCCAGCATTTT. Encoded protein: CASSRQGSGQPQHF. This chain links TRBV5-4 with TRBJ1-5; D possibly corresponds to TRBD1 (5 bases). Germline V gene sequence: CDR1 SGHNT, CDR2 YYREEE (reference sequence). V was pared by 4 bases and J by 6 bases, with 14 bases between. CDR3 length: 14 residues.

The rearrangement links TRBV19 to TRBJ1-2; D is perhaps TRBD1 (5 bases). Trimming took off 1 base at V and 1 base at J, with 7 bases between the two ends. Looked up from germline, CDR1 is LNHDA and CDR2 is SQIVND (reference sequence). The CDR3 covers 14 residues. The CDR3 loop reads CASSIGGRNYGYTF. CDR3 DNA: TGTGCCAGTAGTATAGGGGGCCGTAACTATGGCTACACCTTC.

This chain joins TRBV4-2 and TRBJ2-1; D perhaps matches TRBD1 (5 bases). The germline V and J ends were trimmed by 4 bases and 9 bases, with 10 bases remaining between them. Germline V lookup: CDR1 LGHNA, CDR2 YNFKEQ. This CDR3 contains 12 residues. The CDR3 DNA reads as TGTGCCAGCAGCCCAAGTCAGGGTGAGCAGTTCTTC. It encodes CASSPSQGEQFF.

The chain employs TRBV3-1 (or the pseudogene TRBV3-2) and TRBJ1-1, with D tentatively TRBD1 (6 bases). Germline V gene data show CDR1 as LGHDT and CDR2 as YNNKEL (reference sequence). The CDR3 consists of 13 residues. V was pared by 3 bases and J by 10 bases, with 15 bases between. CDR3 sequence: CASSQRSTGRAFF. CDR3 nucleotide sequence: TGTGCCAGCAGCCAGAGATCCACAGGGCGAGCTTTCTTT.